The sequence of this T cell receptor beta chain was determined in a study of blood T cell repertoires in COVID-19. Study summary: Italy, Spain and the United States were the sources of the convalescent and acute COVID-19 samples. PBMCs, B-cell-depleted T cells, or T cells provided the cDNA or gDNA that made up the material.

The table lists this clone with a count of one. Per the original data handling: Scientists estimated how many nucleated cells there were by amplifying reference gene primers. Generated by immunoSEQ multiplex PCR, the TCRdb table keeps only in-frame clones and is missing some. V, J and clone size are those of that table, while D and trimming were read from the DNA. The sample includes over 400,000 clones, 75% to 90% seen only once; the top ten take 3.2%. The sequence was obtained from a human donor in a cohort sampled during active COVID-19. The sample consisted of peripheral blood.

This CDR3 reads CASSRSGTGSYQPQHF. CDR3 nucleotide sequence: TGTGCCAGCAGTCGTTCCGGGACAGGTTCTTATCAGCCCCAGCATTTT. The chain employs TRBV28 and TRBJ1-5; 8 nucleotides align to TRBD1. The CDR3 loop spans 16 amino acids. The V segment lost 5 bases and the J segment 5 bases; nucleotides outside the gene matches: 11. Germline loops: CDR1 MDHEN, CDR2 SYDVKM.